This TCR beta chain was sequenced in a study of blood T cell repertoires in COVID-19. Study at large: Samples of COVID-19 (acute and convalescent) were obtained from the United States, Italy and Spain.

Trimming shortened V by 3 bases and J by 1 base, and 7 bases separated the two germline ends. Germline V lookup: CDR1 SGHAT, CDR2 FQNNGV. The CDR3 sequence is 15 residues long. Sequencing was performed with immunoSEQ multiplex PCR; in TCRdb, only in-frame clones are kept and a portion is missing. The sample has 470,000 or so clones, about 89% seen once. Material: peripheral blood. The TCR was taken from a woman in her 30s with acute or convalescent COVID-19. The rearrangement links TRBV11-2 to TRBJ2-6; no reliable D call. The CDR3 DNA reads as TGTGCCAGCAGCTTCCGACAATCTGGGGCCAACGTCCTGACTTTC. Translating it yields CASSFRQSGANVLTF. Using reference TRBV11-2 and TRBJ2-6 for the parts outside the CDR3, the full variable domain is EAGVAQSPRYKIIEKRQSVAFWCNPISGHATLYWYQQILGQGPKLLIQFQNNGVVDDSQLPKDRFSAERLKGVDSTLKIQPAKLEDSAVYLCASSFRQSGANVLTFGAGSRLTVL.